Listed here are 19 T cell receptor beta chains from one sample, sequenced in a study of PD-1 blockade in mismatch repair-deficient tumors. Produced via immunoSEQ multiplex PCR; TCRdb's table is partial and in-frame only. The table lists 77,000 or so clones, 80% to 90% of them singletons. Specimen: peripheral blood, collected 44 weeks after starting pembrolizumab. The source of these receptors is an adult with mismatch repair-deficient cancer.

This chain joins TRBV6-5 and TRBJ2-1; D remains unclear. V was clipped by 5 bases and J by 6 bases, with 5 bases between them. Germline V gene lookup returns CDR1 MNHEY and CDR2 SVGAGI. The CDR3 is 11 residues long. The CDR3 DNA is TGTGCCAGCAGTCAAGGCAATGAGCAGTTCTTC. Translated, it gives CASSQGNEQFF.

The CDR3 DNA sequence: TGTGCCAGCAGCCCCCTTTCGGGCTTCTCCTACGAGCAGTACTTC. Translating gives CASSPLSGFSYEQYF. The chain carries TRBV7-6 and TRBJ2-7; D call uncertain. Trimming shortened V by 5 bases and J by 0 bases, and 14 bases separated the two germline ends. Germline CDR1 reads SGHVS; CDR2 reads FNYEAQ. This CDR3 has 15 amino acids.

This clone showed up just once. This chain connects TRBV6-5 to TRBJ2-7; D perhaps matches TRBD2 (6 bases). Trimming removed 9 bases at V and 4 bases at J, with 19 bases between. Germline assignment: CDR1 MNHEY and CDR2 SVGAGI. The CDR3 extends over 14 amino acids. The CDR3 region has the DNA TGTGCCAGTTCACTCCCGGGAGATATATACGAGCAGTACTTC. Encoded protein: CASSLPGDIYEQYF.

The chain combines TRBV19 with TRBJ1-2, with D tentatively TRBD1 (5 bases). The CDR3 has 15 amino acids. Per germline, CDR1 LNHDA and CDR2 SQIVND (reference sequence). The ends were cut back, 3 bases at V and 8 bases at J, with 19 bases in the middle. The CDR3 DNA reads TGTGCCAGTAGTATCGTCGGGACGGTCCTCGAGGGCTACACCTTC. Protein: CASSIVGTVLEGYTF.

This clone is a singleton in its sample. The V gene is TRBV7-6, the J gene TRBJ2-3, with 9 bases that match TRBD1. The CDR3 totals 14 residues. From germline, CDR1 is SGHVS and CDR2 FNYEAQ. The ends lost 2 bases at V and 9 bases at J; junction bases unmatched: 6. The CDR3 DNA follows: TGTGCCAGCAGCTTAACAGGGGGGACAGGGACGCAGTATTTT. Amino acids: CASSLTGGTGTQYF.

The chain joins TRBV19 to TRBJ1-2; possible D gene TRBD1, 6 bases. The V gene's germline CDR1 is LNHDA and CDR2 SQIVND (reference sequence). The CDR3 contains 17 residues. The V end was cut by 6 bases, the J end by 4 bases, with 24 bases between. The CDR3 coding sequence is TGTGCCAGTAGCACCAATGTTCACGGACAGAAAGGCTATGGCTACACCTTC. It is translated as CASSTNVHGQKGYGYTF.

V and J are TRBV7-2 and TRBJ2-3, with 10 positions matching TRBD1. V gave up 4 bases and J gave up 5 bases; unmatched junction bases: 3. The CDR3 is 14 amino acids. CDR1 is SGHTA and CDR2 is FQGNSA in the germline V gene. CDR3 nucleotide sequence: TGTGCCAGCAGCTCGGACAGGGGGAGAGATACGCAGTATTTT. Protein product: CASSSDRGRDTQYF.

The chain is built from TRBV11-2 and TRBJ2-1; TRBD2 is a possible D gene (6 bases). This CDR3 comprises 15 residues. Per germline, CDR1 SGHAT and CDR2 FQNNGV. Trimming took 8 bases from V and 2 from J, leaving 16 bases between them. For the CDR3, the DNA is TGTGCCAGCTGTTACGGGGGAGCCGCCTACAATGAGCAGTTCTTC. Translated, it gives CASCYGGAAYNEQFF.

This chain links TRBV6-5 with TRBJ2-2; D is possibly TRBD1 (6 bases). The V and J ends lost 8 bases and 1 base respectively, with 11 bases between them. The CDR3 contains 14 residues. CDR1 MNHEY and CDR2 SVGAGI come from the germline V gene. The CDR3: CASGPTGNTGELFF. The CDR3, as DNA: TGTGCCAGCGGCCCGACAGGGAACACCGGGGAGCTGTTTTTT.

The chain couples TRBV6-5 to TRBJ1-1, with D hard to call. The CDR3 extends over 14 amino acids. Germline V gene sequence: CDR1 MNHEY, CDR2 SVGAGI. V lost 5 bases and J lost 4, with 14 bases in between. The CDR3 bases are TGTGCCAGCAGTCCCCGGAACGGCGGCACTGAAGCTTTCTTT. It is translated as CASSPRNGGTEAFF.

This sequence joins TRBV7-2 and TRBJ2-1, with D possibly matching TRBD1 (6 bases). This CDR3 is 17 amino acids long. V lost 5 bases and J lost 0, with 17 bases in between. Germline V gene data show CDR1 as SGHTA and CDR2 as FQGNSA. The CDR3, as DNA: TGTGCCAGCAGCCTCCGCGACAGGCAGCGCTCCTACAATGAGCAGTTCTTC. It translates to CASSLRDRQRSYNEQFF.

The chain is built from TRBV6-5 and TRBJ1-5; no firm D call. Germline CDR1 MNHEY, CDR2 SVGAGI. V gave up 5 bases and J gave up 0 bases, with 11 bases separating them. The CDR3 totals 15 residues. The CDR3 DNA reads as TGTGCCAGCAGTCCGGACGGGTATAGCAATCAGCCCCAGCATTTT. It specifies CASSPDGYSNQPQHF.

The chain uses TRBV6-1 and TRBJ2-7; D not certain. Trimming pared 5 bases from V and 2 bases from J, leaving 10 bases between. There are 13 residues in the CDR3. CDR1 and CDR2 (germline): MNHNS, SASEGT. CDR3 in DNA: TGTGCCAGCAGTTCCGGGCCGACCTACGAGCAGTACTTC. It yields the protein CASSSGPTYEQYF.

The rearrangement links TRBV10-3 to TRBJ2-2, with D perhaps matching TRBD2 (6 bases). The CDR3 covers 14 residues. V lost 10 bases to trimming and J lost 6 bases, with 18 bases between them. Germline V gives CDR1 ENHRY, CDR2 SYGVKD. The CDR3 nucleotides read TGTGCCACCTCGGGACTGCCTCCGCCCGGGGAGCTGTTTTTT. It translates to CATSGLPPPGELFF.

The chain uses TRBV6-5 and TRBJ2-7, with a possible D match to TRBD2 (7 bases). There are 14 residues in the CDR3. V lost 6 bases to trimming and J lost 4 bases, with 16 bases between them. Germline CDR1 MNHEY, CDR2 SVGAGI. As DNA, the CDR3 is TGTGCCAGCAGGGGGGCGGGAGCTACGTACGAGCAGTACTTC. This translates into CASRGAGATYEQYF.

The chain recombines TRBV4-1 with TRBJ2-7; the D gene is possibly TRBD2 (6 bases). The CDR3 runs to 15 residues. Trimming removed 1 base from V and 4 bases from J, with 14 bases in between. The V gene's germline CDR1 is MGHRA and CDR2 YSYEKL. CDR3 in DNA: TGCGCCAGCAGCCAAGTAGGGTCAGGGAGGTACGAGCAGTACTTC. This encodes CASSQVGSGRYEQYF.

The chain combines TRBV5-4 with TRBJ2-7, with D possibly called TRBD1 or TRBD2 (5 bases each). Germline V gives CDR1 SGHNT, CDR2 YYREEE (reference sequence). V was cut by 3 bases and J by 0 bases, with 10 bases left in between. CDR3 length: 14 residues. CDR3 sequence (DNA): TGTGCCAGCAGCTCCGGGACGGTCTCCTACGAGCAGTACTTC. It translates to CASSSGTVSYEQYF.

The chain links TRBV27 to TRBJ1-5; perhaps TRBD1 as D (6 bases). The V gene's germline CDR1 is MNHEY and CDR2 SMNVEV (reference sequence). This CDR3 spans 14 amino acids. V lost 6 bases and J lost 1, with 10 bases in between. The CDR3 region is CASRQQGSNQPQHF. CDR3 nucleotide sequence: TGTGCCAGCAGACAACAGGGAAGCAATCAGCCCCAGCATTTT.

This chain joins TRBV5-1 and TRBJ2-1; 7 bases are a match to TRBD2. CDR1 SGHRS and CDR2 YFSETQ come from the germline V gene. This CDR3 spans 16 amino acids. The V segment lost 6 bases and the J segment 4 bases; nucleotides outside the gene matches: 13. CDR3: CASTLNRRGSYNEQFF. The DNA of the CDR3 is TGCGCCAGCACCTTAAACCGGCGGGGGTCTTACAATGAGCAGTTCTTC.